In its sample, the clone carrying this T cell receptor beta chain was seen many times. Its specificity is unknown. Germline CDR1 is DFQATT and CDR2 is SNEGSKA (reference sequence). This CDR3 is built from 13 residues. Noted time point: newly diagnosed GD, antithyroid drugs for less than 3 months. Isolated PBMC RNA provided the starting material for the TCR library. Graves' disease diagnosis followed American Thyroid Association guidelines. This sample stems from a study of regulatory T cells in long-lasting Graves disease. Whole-study results and caveats: Under persistent disease, TRBV28, TRBJ1-2 and TRBJ2-5 were used preferentially.

With iRepertoire HTBI primers and Arm-PCR of CDR3 regions, TCR beta libraries were built. TCRdb passed the multiplex PCR reads through MiXCR, listing each CDR3 protein once. Of some 220,000 distinct CDR3 sequences listed, around 19% were seen once; the top ten hold approximately 10%. The data also belong to a second study, concerning T cells in Graves' hyperthyroidism and ophthalmopathy. That paper adds: Uncontrolled infection, other autoimmune disease, pregnancy or lactation barred patients from enrollment.

The source of this sequence is a woman younger than 45 with Graves disease. This sequence joins TRBV20-1 and TRBJ1-1; the D gene is possibly TRBD1 (6 bases). Source: peripheral blood mononuclear cells (PBMCs), taken at new diagnosis, from a patient treated with antithyroid drugs. The CDR3 DNA sequence: TGCGTTACACTGGGGGAGGGGGGGACTGAAGCTTTCTTT. Protein product: CVTLGEGGTEAFF.